The next 9 T cell receptor beta chains were all read from a single sample in a study of control samples from healthy donors and cancer patients. Clones were read by immunoSEQ multiplex PCR, and TCRdb kept only the in-frame ones, dropping some. The sample has about 160,000 clones, around 90% seen once; the top ten hold approximately 12%. Sample: blood. All receptors derive from a man between 25 and 39 years old in good health.

The chain uses TRBV3-1 (or the pseudogene TRBV3-2) and TRBJ2-1, with TRBD2 matching over 7 bases. The V and J ends lost 4 bases and 7 bases, in that order; junction bases with no gene match: 7. CDR3 size: 14 residues. CDR1 LGHDT and CDR2 YNNKEL come from the germline V gene (reference sequence). CDR3 sequence: CASSLQGLSNEQFF. Here the CDR3 DNA reads TGTGCCAGCAGCCTCCAGGGACTAAGTAATGAGCAGTTCTTC.

V gene TRBV7-3 combines with J gene TRBJ2-1; 10 bases line up with TRBD2. With V trimmed by 5 bases and J by 9 bases, 10 bases remained unmatched. Germline-derived CDR1 and CDR2 are SGHTA and FQGTGA. The CDR3 is 15 residues long. CDR3 sequence (DNA): TGTGCCAGCAGCCTCGCGACTAGCGGGTGGGGTGAGCAGTTCTTC. Protein: CASSLATSGWGEQFF.

The chain employs TRBV5-1 and TRBJ1-2; D might be TRBD1 (5 bases). Germline CDR1 and CDR2: SGHRS and YFSETQ. Between the trimmed V and J ends, which lost 3 bases and 8 bases, there was a span of 32 bases. The CDR3 has 19 residues. As DNA, the CDR3 is TGCGCCAGCAGCTCCGGCCCCCAGTTGGGCTCCGGGGCTTCTATGGGCTACACCTTC. It codes for CASSSGPQLGSGASMGYTF.

This clone appeared once. The genes are TRBV27 and TRBJ1-6; unclear D gene. CDR3 length: 13 residues. Trimming took 4 bases from V and 1 from J, leaving 2 bases between them. Germline CDR1 MNHEY, CDR2 SMNVEV (reference sequence). CDR3 coding DNA: TGTGCCAGCAGTTATTCCTATAATTCACCCCTCCACTTT. Translating it yields CASSYSYNSPLHF.

The rearrangement uses TRBV28 and TRBJ2-7, with D hard to call. CDR3 size: 12 residues. Germline CDR1 MDHEN, CDR2 SYDVKM. With 3 bases removed from V and 4 bases from J, the gap between germline ends came to 7 bases. CDR3 loop: CASSFGSYEQYF. CDR3 DNA: TGTGCCAGCAGTTTCGGCAGTTACGAGCAGTACTTC.

The table lists this clone with a count of one. V gene TRBV14 combines with J gene TRBJ2-3; D is unresolved. V shed 4 bases and J shed 5 bases, with 10 bases lying between them. The CDR3 has 13 amino acids. From germline, CDR1 is SGHDN and CDR2 FVKESK. The CDR3 loop reads CASSPQLGDTQYF. The CDR3 nucleotides read TGTGCCAGCAGCCCCCAATTGGGAGATACGCAGTATTTT. Variable domain in full (rest from reference TRBV14 and TRBJ2-3): EAGVTQFPSHSVIEKGQTVTLRCDPISGHDNLYWYRRVMGKEIKFLLHFVKESKQDESGMPNNRFLAERTGGTYSTLKVQPAELEDSGVYFCASSPQLGDTQYFGPGTRLTVL.

The chain employs TRBV28 and TRBJ1-1; D possibly corresponds to TRBD1 (5 bases). Trimming pared 8 bases from V and 3 bases from J, leaving 7 bases between. The CDR3 length is 11 residues. Per germline, CDR1 MDHEN and CDR2 SYDVKM. This CDR3 reads CASLGDTEAFF. The DNA for the CDR3 is TGTGCCAGCTTGGGGGACACTGAAGCTTTCTTT.

The gene calls are TRBV5-5 and TRBJ2-1; D gene unclear. CDR1 SGHKS and CDR2 YYEKEE come from the germline V gene (reference sequence). This CDR3 has 15 amino acids. Trimming removed 4 bases at V and 8 bases at J, with 19 bases between. Here the CDR3 reads CASSPVRWGLDEQFF. CDR3 DNA: TGTGCCAGCAGCCCGGTTAGGTGGGGATTGGATGAGCAGTTCTTC.

The chain joins TRBV19 to TRBJ1-1; tentatively, D is TRBD1 (5 bases). Germline V gene data show CDR1 as LNHDA and CDR2 as SQIVND (reference sequence). Trimming cost V 7 bases and J 5 bases, with 8 bases left between them. The CDR3 is 11 amino acids. The DNA for the CDR3 is TGTGCCAGTAACCCAGGGACTGAAGCTTTCTTT. This sequence encodes CASNPGTEAFF.